This record looks at one T cell receptor (beta chain) sequence and its context. Its antigen is not identified. The sample originates from a study of cytomegalovirus exposure and HLA in healthy donors. V trimming: 8 bases; J trimming: 2 bases; junction bases outside the gene matches: 12. This CDR3 has 17 residues. Germline V gene lookup returns CDR1 ENHRY and CDR2 SYGVKD. The study, taken as a whole, reports: Later work associated over 15,000 TCR beta sequences with HLA alleles at 0.05 false discovery rate.

Vbeta (60) and Jbeta (13) primers were used in the PCR. The method was immunoSEQ multiplex PCR; TCRdb's version includes in-frame clones alone and lacks a portion of them. The repertoire holds approximately 100,000 clones, with around a tenth as singletons. Although they were nominally healthy when sampled, donors likely had unrecorded immune exposures. The sample taken for sequencing was PBMCs. This TCR was recovered from a man in his forties in good health and CMV-seropositive. The J gene is TRBJ2-7, the V gene TRBV10-3; 13 bases fit TRBD2. The chain's CDR3 is CAISRTVGTSGTYEQYF. The CDR3 nucleotides are TGTGCCATCTCAAGGACAGTCGGGACTAGCGGGACCTACGAGCAGTACTTC.